This TCR beta chain was obtained from a study of cytomegalovirus exposure and HLA in healthy donors. Here immunoSEQ multiplex PCR was the method, and the copy in TCRdb shows in-frame clones only, minus some. The sample consists of about 130,000 clones, around nine tenths of them appearing once. The CDR3 consists of 16 residues. Germline assignment: CDR1 SGHDN and CDR2 FVKESK. V dropped 4 bases and J dropped 2 bases, with 15 bases sitting between them. The TCR was taken from a woman aged 18-29 years in good health and CMV-seronegative. The sequenced sample consisted of PBMCs. The rearrangement links TRBV14 to TRBJ2-1, with D possibly TRBD2 on 6 matching bases. CDR3 loop: CASSLGGRNPYNEQFF. CDR3 nucleotide sequence: TGTGCCAGCAGCCTCGGGGGTAGAAACCCCTACAATGAGCAGTTCTTC.